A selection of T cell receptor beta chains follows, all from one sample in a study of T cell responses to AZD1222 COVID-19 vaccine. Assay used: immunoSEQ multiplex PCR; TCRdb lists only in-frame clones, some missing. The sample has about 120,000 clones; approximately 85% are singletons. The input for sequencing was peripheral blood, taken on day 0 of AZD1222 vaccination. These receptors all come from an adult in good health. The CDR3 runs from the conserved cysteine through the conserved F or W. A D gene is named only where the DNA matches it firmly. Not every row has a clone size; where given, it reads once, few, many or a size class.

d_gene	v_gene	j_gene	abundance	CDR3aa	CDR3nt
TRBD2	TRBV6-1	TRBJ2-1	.	CASSELAGGYNEQFF	TGTGCCAGCAGTGAACTAGCGGGGGGCTACAATGAGCAGTTCTTC
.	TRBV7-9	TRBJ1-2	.	CASSAEGRYGYTF	TGTGCCAGCAGCGCGGAGGGGCGCTATGGCTACACCTTC
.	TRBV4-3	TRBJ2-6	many	CASSQDRGGANVLTF	TGCGCCAGCAGCCAAGACAGGGGTGGGGCCAACGTCCTGACTTTC
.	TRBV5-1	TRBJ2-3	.	CASSLEGIQGTSTDTQYF	TGCGCCAGCAGCTTGGAGGGGATACAGGGAACTAGCACAGATACGCAGTATTTT
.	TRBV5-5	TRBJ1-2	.	CASSLGQSYGYTF	TGTGCCAGCAGCTTGGGACAGAGCTATGGCTACACCTTC
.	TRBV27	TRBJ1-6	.	CASSLGNSPLHF	TGTGCCAGCAGTCTGGGGAATTCACCCCTCCACTTT
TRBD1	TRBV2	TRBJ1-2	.	CASSDSGGDGYTF	TGTGCCAGCAGTGATTCAGGGGGTGACGGCTACACCTTC
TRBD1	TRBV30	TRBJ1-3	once	CAWSKGAAGNTIYF	TGTGCCTGGAGTAAGGGGGCTGCTGGAAACACCATATATTTT
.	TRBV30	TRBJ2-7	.	CAWSLPGAGYEQYF	TGTGCCTGGAGCCTCCCAGGCGCGGGGTACGAGCAGTACTTC
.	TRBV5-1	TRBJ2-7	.	CASRKDGPTSSYEQYF	TGCGCCAGCAGAAAGGACGGACCTACAAGCTCCTACGAGCAGTACTTC
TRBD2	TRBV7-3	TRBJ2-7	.	CASSLTFTTSTRGRACEQYF	TGTGCCAGCAGCTTAACCTTCACGACCTCAACCCGCGGGAGGGCCTGCGAGCAGTACTTC
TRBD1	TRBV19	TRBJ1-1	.	CASSILRDRANTEAFF	TGTGCCAGTAGTATACTCCGGGACAGGGCGAACACTGAAGCTTTCTTT
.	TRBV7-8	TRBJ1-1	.	CASSTLRRDPGGAFF	TGTGCCAGCAGCACTTTACGCCGGGACCCCGGCGGAGCTTTCTTT
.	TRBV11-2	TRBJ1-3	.	CASSTRYGGTGNTIYF	TGTGCCAGCAGCACCCGTTATGGGGGTACTGGAAACACCATATATTTT
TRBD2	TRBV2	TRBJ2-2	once	CASSDELAGNTGELFF	TGTGCCAGCAGTGACGAGCTAGCGGGGAACACCGGGGAGCTGTTTTTT
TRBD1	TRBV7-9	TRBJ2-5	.	CASSVGTEQETQYF	TGTGCCAGCAGCGTAGGGACAGAACAAGAGACCCAGTACTTC